This T cell receptor (beta chain) is from a study of vaccination and CD4 T cells after COVID-19. Concerning this clonotype: As yet, its antigen is unknown. This may come from a read error, since a much larger clone is one base off.

Once obtained from cultured CD4+ T cells, the DNA was sequenced using the Oncomine TCR Beta short-read assay. MiXCR, applied by TCRdb to the PCR reads, yields one record per CDR3 protein. Here the sample spans roughly 10,000 distinct CDR3 sequences, 25% being singletons. This CDR3 spans 12 amino acids. In germline, CDR1 is DFQATT, CDR2 SNEGSKA (reference sequence). Indicated treatment: approximately 10-day PBMC culture with coronavirus spike peptide pools or control peptides (ViraFEST assay). The clonotype originates from a human donor who had recovered from COVID-19. Sequenced material: CD4+ T cells from blood, cultured in vitro, taken after SARS-CoV-2 vaccination. The V and J genes are TRBV20-1 and TRBJ2-5; D is uncertain. CDR3 DNA: TGCAGCCTACACCCGGGCCAGGAGACCCAGTACTTC. Amino acid sequence: CSLHPGQETQYF.